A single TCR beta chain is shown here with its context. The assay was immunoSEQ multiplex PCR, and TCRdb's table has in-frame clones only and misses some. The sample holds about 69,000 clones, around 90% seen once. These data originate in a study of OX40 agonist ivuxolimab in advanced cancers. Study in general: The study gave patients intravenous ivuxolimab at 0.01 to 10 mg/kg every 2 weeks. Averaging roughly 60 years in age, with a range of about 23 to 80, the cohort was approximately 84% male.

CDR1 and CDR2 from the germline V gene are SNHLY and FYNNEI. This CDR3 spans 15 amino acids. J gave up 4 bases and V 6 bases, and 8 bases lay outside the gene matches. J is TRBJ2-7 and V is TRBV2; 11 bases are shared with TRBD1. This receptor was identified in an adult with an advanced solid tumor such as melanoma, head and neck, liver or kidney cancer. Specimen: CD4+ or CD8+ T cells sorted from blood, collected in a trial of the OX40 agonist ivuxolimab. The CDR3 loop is CASSASGTGGYEQYF. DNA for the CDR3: TGTGCCAGCAGCGCCTCCGGGACAGGGGGTTACGAGCAGTACTTC.